Below are 32 T cell receptor beta chains sequenced from a single sample in a study of cytomegalovirus exposure and HLA in healthy donors. The PCR contained 60 Vbeta and 13 Jbeta primers. Sequencing used immunoSEQ multiplex PCR; TCRdb keeps in-frame clones, though not all of them. In the table there are under 200,000 clones, 75% to 90% of which are singletons. Sequencing was carried out using PBMCs. These receptors were collected from a human donor in good health.

V usage is TRBV4-3 and J usage is TRBJ2-7; perhaps TRBD1 as D (6 bases). The ends were cut back, 2 bases at V and 3 bases at J, with 11 bases in the middle. The CDR3 length is 14 residues. Germline values: CDR1 LGHNA, CDR2 YSLEER. The CDR3 here is CASSQSQGNYEQYF. The CDR3 DNA is TGCGCCAGCAGCCAATCACAGGGAAACTACGAGCAGTACTTC.

This chain links TRBV5-6 with TRBJ2-5; 8 bases map to TRBD2. Looked up from germline, CDR1 is SGHDT and CDR2 is YYEEEE. The CDR3 is 14 residues long. V was clipped by 2 bases and J by 5 bases; unmatched bases: 5. CDR3 amino acids: CASSLAGAGETQYF. The CDR3 DNA sequence: TGTGCCAGCAGCTTAGCGGGGGCTGGGGAGACCCAGTACTTC.

The chain joins TRBV9 to TRBJ1-2; possibly TRBD1 for D (5 bases). Germline-derived CDR1 and CDR2 are SGDLS and YYNGEE. The V and J ends lost 0 bases and 2 bases respectively, with 11 bases between them. This CDR3 has 15 residues. The CDR3 nucleotides are TGTGCCAGCAGCGTAGGGGGGGAAGGGAACTATGGCTACACCTTC. It is translated as CASSVGGEGNYGYTF.

V usage is TRBV15 and J usage is TRBJ2-1, with 8 bases fitting TRBD1. The junction had 3 bases not matched to a gene; V was cut back by 3 bases and J by 8 bases. The CDR3 has 13 amino acids. In germline, CDR1 is LNHNV, CDR2 YYDKDF (reference sequence). Here the CDR3 reads CATSRDRAHEQFF. Here the CDR3 DNA reads TGTGCCACCAGCAGGGACAGGGCCCATGAGCAGTTCTTC.

This chain uses TRBV9 with TRBJ2-3; a possible D gene is TRBD1 (8 bases). Germline V lookup: CDR1 SGDLS, CDR2 YYNGEE. CDR3 size: 16 residues. V shed 3 bases and J shed 3 bases, with 17 bases lying between them. CDR3 region: CASSGGGRGLTDTQYF. CDR3 coding DNA: TGTGCCAGCAGCGGGGGGGGCAGGGGGCTAACAGATACGCAGTATTTT.

The V and J genes are TRBV4-1 and TRBJ1-5, with D perhaps matching TRBD1 (5 bases). CDR3 length: 12 amino acids. Deletions cut 1 base from V and 9 bases from J, with 7 bases between. Germline V gives CDR1 MGHRA, CDR2 YSYEKL. The CDR3 region is CASSQVRGPQHF. Written as DNA, the CDR3 is TGCGCCAGCAGCCAAGTTAGGGGGCCCCAGCATTTT.

V and J are TRBV27 and TRBJ2-7; a weak D match, TRBD2 (6 bases). The CDR3 is 16 amino acids. V lost 5 bases and J lost 2, with 19 bases in between. Germline CDR1 reads MNHEY; CDR2 reads SMNVEV (reference sequence). The CDR3 sequence: CASSPRGAARTYEQYF. The CDR3 DNA reads TGTGCCAGCAGTCCGCGCGGGGCAGCTCGTACCTACGAGCAGTACTTC.

The chain recombines TRBV9 with TRBJ2-7; D gene uncertain. Trimming took 1 base from V and 6 from J, leaving 17 bases between them. The CDR3 sequence is 15 residues long. Germline assignment: CDR1 SGDLS and CDR2 YYNGEE. CDR3 protein: CASSVKPLFVFEQYF. As DNA, the CDR3 is TGTGCCAGCAGCGTAAAACCGCTATTCGTATTCGAGCAGTACTTC.

The V and J genes are TRBV6-5 and TRBJ1-2; maybe TRBD1 (5 bases). This CDR3 is built from 13 residues. V lost 0 bases and J lost 11, with 13 bases in between. Germline values: CDR1 MNHEY, CDR2 SVGAGI. The CDR3 DNA reads TGTGCCAGCAGTTACTCGACGGCAGGGTGGTACACCTTC. As protein: CASSYSTAGWYTF.

J is TRBJ1-6 and V is TRBV6-1; 7 bases match TRBD1. The germline V gene has CDR1 MNHNS and CDR2 SASEGT. Trimming cost V 5 bases and J 4 bases; bases outside gene matches: 5. The CDR3 is 15 residues long. The CDR3 is CASSPGTAYNSPLHF. The DNA of the CDR3 is TGTGCCAGCAGTCCCGGGACAGCGTATAATTCACCCCTCCACTTT.

The DNA for the CDR3 is TGTGCCAGCAGTTCCTACACTGAAGCTTTCTTT. As protein: CASSSYTEAFF. The rearrangement uses TRBV27 and TRBJ1-1, with no clear D. Trimming shortened V by 4 bases and J by 3 bases, and 3 bases separated the two germline ends. The CDR3 covers 11 residues. CDR1 and CDR2 from the germline V gene are MNHEY and SMNVEV (reference sequence).

The V and J genes are TRBV11-2 and TRBJ1-2, with unresolved D. The CDR3 is 13 residues long. Germline V gene lookup returns CDR1 SGHAT and CDR2 FQNNGV. Trimming pared 1 base from V and 7 bases from J, leaving 10 bases between. The CDR3: CASSLGEGGGYTF. The DNA of the CDR3 is TGTGCCAGCAGCTTAGGGGAGGGCGGTGGCTACACCTTC.

The V and J genes are TRBV19 and TRBJ2-7; 11 nucleotides align to TRBD1. The length of the CDR3 is 15 residues. Germline lookup yields CDR1 LNHDA and CDR2 SQIVND (reference sequence). The V segment lost 4 bases and the J segment 3 bases; nucleotides outside the gene matches: 5. CDR3 in DNA: TGTGCCAGTAGTAAGGAGGACAGGGGGCACTACGAGCAGTACTTC. Translating gives CASSKEDRGHYEQYF.

The chain joins TRBV27 to TRBJ2-5, with 7 bases lining up with TRBD1. TRBJ2-7 matches the DNA end more closely, so the J call is doubtful. CDR1 MNHEY and CDR2 SMNVEV come from the germline V gene (reference sequence). The CDR3 has 14 amino acids. The CDR3 loop reads CASSFWGQSYEQYF. The CDR3 bases are TGTGCCAGCAGTTTTTGGGGACAGAGTTACGAGCAGTACTTC.

Only a few counts were recorded for this clone. The DNA for the CDR3 is TGTGCCAGCAGCTCGCGAGGGAGCTACGAGCAGTACTTC. Its protein product is CASSSRGSYEQYF. The rearrangement uses TRBV13 and TRBJ2-7, with D possibly matching TRBD2 (5 bases). CDR1 PRHDT and CDR2 FYEKMQ come from the germline V gene (reference sequence). V dropped 4 bases and J dropped 3 bases, with 10 bases sitting between them. CDR3 length equals 13 residues.

This clone was picked up a small number of times. V and J are TRBV15 and TRBJ2-1; D not resolved. V lost 8 bases and J lost 13, with 18 bases in between. Per the germline V gene, CDR1 is LNHNV and CDR2 is YYDKDF (reference sequence). The CDR3 has 12 residues. CDR3: CATSHGPNIQFF. DNA of the CDR3: TGTGCCACCTCCCATGGGCCCAATATCCAGTTCTTC.

This clone was seen more than once but under ten times. The J gene is TRBJ1-2, the V gene TRBV6-1; D is ambiguous. Trimming removed 1 base from V and 8 bases from J, with 14 bases in between. The CDR3 sequence is 14 residues long. Germline V CDR1 and CDR2: MNHNS, SASEGT. The CDR3 sequence: CASSEGRNYRGYTF. CDR3 nucleotides: TGTGCCAGCAGTGAAGGGCGGAACTATAGAGGCTACACCTTC.

V usage is TRBV12-5 and J usage is TRBJ1-1, with 7 bases matching TRBD1. The CDR3 covers 17 residues. V lost 0 bases and J lost 6; bases outside the gene matches: 13. Germline values: CDR1 LGHNT, CDR2 FRNRAP. The CDR3 sequence is CASGLVVDRERGPEAFF. The DNA of the CDR3 is TGTGCTAGTGGTTTGGTTGTAGACAGGGAAAGAGGGCCTGAAGCTTTCTTT.

In DNA, the CDR3 is TGTGCCAGCAGTGAAGGAGGGGGGGCCACAGATACGCAGTATTTT. Its translation: CASSEGGGATDTQYF. V usage is TRBV6-1 and J usage is TRBJ2-3; D perhaps matches TRBD2 (7 bases). Trimming left V 1 base short and J 2 bases short, with 10 bases between. There are 15 residues in the CDR3. Germline loops: CDR1 MNHNS, CDR2 SASEGT.

The chain recombines TRBV19 with TRBJ2-2; 11 bases agree with TRBD1. There are 16 residues in the CDR3. The germline V gene encodes CDR1 LNHDA and CDR2 SQIVND (reference sequence). The V and J ends lost 10 bases and 9 bases, in that order; junction bases with no gene match: 16. As DNA, the CDR3 is TGTGCCACCTCGGACAGGGGGCCCTTAGCTGCCCGGGAGCTGTTTTTT. Translating it yields CATSDRGPLAARELFF.

V and J are TRBV6-6 and TRBJ1-2; 11 bases match TRBD1. The germline CDR1 and CDR2 sequences are MNHNY and SVGAGI (reference sequence). J was trimmed by 8 bases and V by 6 bases; bases with no gene match: 11. This CDR3 comprises 15 residues. CDR3 residues: CASRGGQGASEGYTF. The CDR3 region has the DNA TGTGCCAGCAGGGGCGGACAGGGGGCATCGGAGGGCTACACCTTC.

This chain connects TRBV7-9 to TRBJ2-7; the D gene is possibly TRBD2 (6 bases). Germline values: CDR1 SEHNR, CDR2 FQNEAQ (reference sequence). Trimming removed 5 bases at V and 2 bases at J, with 19 bases between. The CDR3 is 16 amino acids. CDR3 region: CASSPGRRTTTYEQYF. The CDR3 DNA follows: TGTGCCAGCAGCCCGGGACGGCGGACTACCACCTACGAGCAGTACTTC.

J is TRBJ1-5 and V is TRBV12-5; D is undetermined. Germline V gene sequence: CDR1 LGHNT, CDR2 FRNRAP. The CDR3 is 18 amino acids. Trimming removed 0 bases from V and 6 bases from J, with 21 bases in between. CDR3 DNA: TGTGCTAGTGGTTTGGTACCCCTGAACAGTTTCGAAGGTCAGCCCCAGCATTTT. Its translation: CASGLVPLNSFEGQPQHF.

The chain uses TRBV7-9 and TRBJ1-6; 9 nucleotides agree with TRBD1. V trimming: 1 base; J trimming: 4 bases; junction bases outside the gene matches: 8. CDR1 is SEHNR and CDR2 is FQNEAQ in the germline V gene (reference sequence). CDR3 size: 18 residues. The CDR3 DNA reads as TGTGCCAGCAGCTTAGTAAGGTCCGGGACAGGGTATAATTCACCCCTCCACTTT. Translated: CASSLVRSGTGYNSPLHF.

This clone was seen only a few times. The chain employs TRBV2 and TRBJ2-5; 8 bases are shared with TRBD1. With V trimmed by 5 bases and J by 1 base, 9 bases remained unmatched. Germline values: CDR1 SNHLY, CDR2 FYNNEI. The CDR3 totals 16 residues. The CDR3 spells CASSPGQGSFQETQYF. CDR3 DNA sequence: TGTGCCAGCAGTCCTGGACAGGGTTCCTTCCAAGAGACCCAGTACTTC.

Concerning this clone itself: Other DNA sequences in this sample translate to the same CDR3. The V gene is TRBV6-5, the J gene TRBJ2-7; 8 bases agree with TRBD2. V lost 5 bases and J lost 2; bases outside the gene matches: 5. Germline CDR1 MNHEY, CDR2 SVGAGI. CDR3 size: 14 residues. DNA for the CDR3: TGTGCCAGCAGTCGGAACGGGGGGGCCTACGAGCAGTACTTC. It encodes CASSRNGGAYEQYF.

V gene TRBV19 combines with J gene TRBJ1-2; D perhaps matches TRBD1 (5 bases). Germline values: CDR1 LNHDA, CDR2 SQIVND (reference sequence). V was trimmed by 6 bases and J by 1 base, leaving 21 bases between them. The CDR3 has 17 residues. As DNA, the CDR3 is TGTGCCAGTAGATCGACGGGCAGGGATGGCGGTAACTATGGCTACACCTTC. It translates to CASRSTGRDGGNYGYTF.

This rearrangement joins TRBV4-1 to TRBJ1-4, with unresolved D. The CDR3 covers 12 residues. Germline V lookup: CDR1 MGHRA, CDR2 YSYEKL. V lost 1 base, J lost 7 bases, and 4 bases lay in between. For the CDR3, the DNA is TGCGCCAGCAGCCAAGGCGGTGAAAAACTGTTTTTT. It translates to CASSQGGEKLFF.

This chain connects TRBV6-4 to TRBJ2-7; 10 nucleotides line up with TRBD2. This CDR3 spans 13 amino acids. The V gene end was trimmed by 10 bases and the J gene end by 6 bases; junction bases not matched to a gene: 9. Germline CDR1 reads MRHNA; CDR2 reads SNTAGT. The CDR3 reads CATRAGGLGEQYF. The DNA of the CDR3 is TGTGCCACCAGAGCGGGGGGGTTGGGCGAGCAGTACTTC.

The rearrangement uses TRBV4-3 and TRBJ1-3; D unclear. The V end was cut by 0 bases, the J end by 0 bases, with 9 bases between. The CDR3 length is 16 residues. CDR1 is LGHNA and CDR2 is YSLEER in the germline V gene. The CDR3 here is CASSQDLGTSGNTIYF. DNA for the CDR3: TGCGCCAGCAGCCAAGATCTGGGCACCTCTGGAAACACCATATATTTT.

The CDR3 DNA is TGTGCCAGCAGCCCAGGGGGCCGGGGGACTGAAGCTTTCTTT. Its translation is CASSPGGRGTEAFF. The chain carries TRBV7-2 and TRBJ1-1; 8 bases are shared with TRBD1. The CDR3 contains 14 residues. Germline CDR1 reads SGHTA; CDR2 reads FQGNSA. Trimming cost V 5 bases and J 5 bases; bases outside gene matches: 7.

This clone was counted between two and nine times. The chain couples TRBV5-6 to TRBJ2-1; the D gene is possibly TRBD2 (6 bases). The ends were cut back, 2 bases at V and 3 bases at J, with 9 bases in the middle. The CDR3 runs to 14 residues. Germline loops: CDR1 SGHDT, CDR2 YYEEEE. CDR3 DNA: TGTGCCAGCAGCTTCCGGGGACTCTACAATGAGCAGTTCTTC. Translating it yields CASSFRGLYNEQFF.